This TCR beta chain is drawn from a study of blood T cell repertoires in COVID-19 (TCRdb year 2020). Looking at the study overall: The collaborator samples originated in the United States, Italy and Spain and spanned the acute and convalescent phases of COVID-19. The prospective study material was composed of cDNA or gDNA derived from T cells, B-cell-depleted T cells, or PBMCs. Subjects who had been exposed to COVID-19, were actively infected with it, or had recovered from it provided the deeply sampled blood TCRbeta repertoires that made up the dataset. The repertoires were released in a freely available public database meant as a resource for research on the immune response to SARS-CoV-2. Samples were obtained from the ongoing ImmuneRACE study (first 160 participants) and from 950 to 1,500 subjects provided by 6 global collaborators. The sample metadata nearly always contained a de-identified subject ID, COVID-19 status, age in years and sex. HLA class I and class II types, where available, came from metadata supplied by the sample provider rather than from assay-based typing.

Enrolling through a virtual design, the prospective study's participants ranged in age from roughly 18 to 100 years and lived across roughly 23 United States geographic areas. In the prospective study, participants were assigned to cohorts based on the clinical history participants reported in a screening survey and a study questionnaire. Recovered participants in ImmuneRACE Cohort 3 were defined by two consecutive negative NP/OP PCR tests, clearance by a healthcare professional, or resolution of symptoms. In the prospective study, mobile phlebotomists collected whole blood, serum and a nasopharyngeal or oropharyngeal swab from each participant. Additional blood draws and questionnaires over an approximately two-month period could optionally be provided by prospective study participants. Blood samples from the prospective study were shipped frozen or at room temperature prior to DNA extraction.

The immunoSEQ Assay, a bias-controlled multiplex PCR, was used to amplify TCRbeta CDR3 regions from genomic DNA. Regarding the original processing steps: The number of nucleated cells in each sample was estimated by amplification of reference gene primers within the assay. Sequence reads were collapsed and filtered to measure the absolute abundance of every unique TCRbeta CDR3 rearrangement. Productive Simpson clonality was computed per sample as the square root of Simpson's diversity index over productive rearrangements. TCRdb took this table from immuneACCESS and kept in-frame rearrangements with V and J called. Such tables lack part of the clones; where checked against another copy, unresolved V genes explain under half of the gap, and the rest is unexplained. The V and J calls and clone size come from that table; D and trimming were worked out from the DNA. Counted in this sample were approximately 140,000 clones; approximately 86% of them appeared once. In total, the top ten clones hold around 2.3% of the sample.

As to this clone: Its antigen remains undetermined. Base qualities are not at hand, and no much larger clone is one base apart.

Study-wide conclusions, independent of this receptor: The quantity of clinical and demographic metadata differed by source and by participant and was supplied without curation.

The CDR3 sequence holds 16 residues, the cysteine and phenylalanine included. The CDR3 DNA has 48 bases and is translated from base 1. CDR1 and CDR2 are drawn from the germline V gene: LGHNT, FRNRAP. At the junction V is shortened by 8 bases and J by 1 base, with 18 bases in between. This sequence uses TRBV12-5 and TRBJ2-1; the D segment could be TRBD1, given 5 matching bases. The sample was PBMCs or T cells enriched from blood (not recorded which). The source is a woman aged 50 to 60 who had recovered from COVID-19. CDR3 protein: CASLTTSGSSYNEQFF. The nucleotides read TGTGCTAGTTTGACGACGTCAGGGTCATCCTACAATGAGCAGTTCTTC.